This T cell receptor beta chain originates from a study of cytomegalovirus exposure and HLA in healthy donors. V was pared by 3 bases and J by 0 bases, with 10 bases between. Germline V CDR1 and CDR2: SGDLS, YYNGEE. This CDR3 is built from 14 residues. As to this clone: As yet, its antigen is unknown.

Study conclusions and caveats: Some highly shared sequence variants likely arose as a pipeline artifact. HLA alleles showed associations with around 15,000 TCR beta sequences in a later analysis, at a 0.05 false discovery rate. A prior analysis recorded that most TCR beta V segments were productive about 90% or about 30% of the time.

In the PCR, 60 Vbeta and 13 Jbeta primers were used. Generated by immunoSEQ multiplex PCR, the TCRdb table keeps only in-frame clones and is missing some. This sample has fewer than 110,000 clones, with roughly three quarters found just once. Specimen: PBMCs. This chain joins TRBV9 and TRBJ2-7; D is ambiguous. The TCR sequence derives from a man between 18 and 35 years old in good health and CMV-seronegative. The CDR3 loop is CASSATPSSYEQYF. CDR3 bases: TGTGCCAGCAGCGCAACCCCTAGCTCCTACGAGCAGTACTTC.